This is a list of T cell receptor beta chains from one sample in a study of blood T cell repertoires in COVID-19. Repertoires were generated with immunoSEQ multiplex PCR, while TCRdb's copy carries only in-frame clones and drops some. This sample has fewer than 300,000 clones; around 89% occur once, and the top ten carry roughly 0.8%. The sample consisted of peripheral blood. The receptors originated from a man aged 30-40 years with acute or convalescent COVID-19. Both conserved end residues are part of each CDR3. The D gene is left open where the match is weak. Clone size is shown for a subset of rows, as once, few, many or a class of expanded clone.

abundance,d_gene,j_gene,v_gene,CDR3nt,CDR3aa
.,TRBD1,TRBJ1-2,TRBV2,TGTGCCAGCACCAAGGGGCAGGGGGGTAACTATGGCTACACCTTC,CASTKGQGGNYGYTF
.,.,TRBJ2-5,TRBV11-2,TGTGCCAGCAGCCCACCCGGACTGAGGGGGGAGACCCAGTACTTC,CASSPPGLRGETQYF
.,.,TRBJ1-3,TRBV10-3,TGTGCCATCACCCAGACTCTTAGCTCTGGAAACACCATATATTTT,CAITQTLSSGNTIYF
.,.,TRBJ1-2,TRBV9,TGTGCCAGCAGCGTAGGTTTTATCGAGGGTGGCTACACCTTC,CASSVGFIEGGYTF
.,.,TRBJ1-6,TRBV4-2,TGTGCCAGCGGAGGTGGCTCTACCTATAATTCACCCCTCCACTTT,CASGGGSTYNSPLHF
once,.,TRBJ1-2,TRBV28,TGTGCCAGCAGTTTATCGGGGGGCGCGACTTTGCGCGGCTACACCTTC,CASSLSGGATLRGYTF
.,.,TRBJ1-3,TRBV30,TGTGCCTGGAGTGTACATCCCCAACCGTCTCGAAACACCATATATTTT,CAWSVHPQPSRNTIYF
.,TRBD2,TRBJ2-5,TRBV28,TGTGCCAGCAGTTTACCGAGACTAGCGGGGGGGCCAGAGACCCAGTACTTC,CASSLPRLAGGPETQYF
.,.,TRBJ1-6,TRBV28,TGTGCCAGCAGGAACCCCACGCCGTCAGGGTTTATAAATTCACCCCTCCACTTT,CASRNPTPSGFINSPLHF
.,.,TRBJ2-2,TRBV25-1,TGTGCCAGCATGGGGCAGTTAAACACCGGGGAGCTGTTTTTT,CASMGQLNTGELFF
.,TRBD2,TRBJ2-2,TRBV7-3,TGTGCCAGCAGCCCGACTAGCCCCGGGGAGCTGTTTTTT,CASSPTSPGELFF
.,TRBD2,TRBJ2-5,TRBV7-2,TGTGCCAGCAGCTTAGCGGGACTAGGAGAGACCCAGTACTTC,CASSLAGLGETQYF
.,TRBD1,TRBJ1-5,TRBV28,TGTGCCAGCAGTGAGACAGGGAACAATCAGCCCCAGCATTTT,CASSETGNNQPQHF
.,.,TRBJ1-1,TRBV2,TGTGCCAGCAGGTTCGGGACACCGAACACTGAAGCTTTCTTT,CASRFGTPNTEAFF
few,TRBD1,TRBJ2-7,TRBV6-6,TGTGCCAGCATACTGGACAGGGACTACGAGCAGTACTTC,CASILDRDYEQYF
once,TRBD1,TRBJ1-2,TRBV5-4,TGTGCCAGCAGCCGCGGGACAGGTCGGATAACTAACTATGGCTACACCTTC,CASSRGTGRITNYGYTF
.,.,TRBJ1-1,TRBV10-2,TGCGCCAGCAAGACAGGTTGGGCCACTGAAGCTTTCTTT,CASKTGWATEAFF
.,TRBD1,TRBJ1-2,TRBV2,TGTGCCAGCAGGGGGACAGATAACTATGGCTACACCTTC,CASRGTDNYGYTF
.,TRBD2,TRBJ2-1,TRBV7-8,TGTGCCAGCAGCAAGACTAGCGGGGGTTACAATGAGCAGTTCTTC,CASSKTSGGYNEQFF
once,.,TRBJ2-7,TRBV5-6,TGTGCCAGCAGCGACGACAGCTCCTACGAGCAGTACTTC,CASSDDSSYEQYF
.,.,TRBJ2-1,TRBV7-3,TGTGCCAGCAGCGTAACCGTAGCGAAAAATGAGCAGTTCTTC,CASSVTVAKNEQFF
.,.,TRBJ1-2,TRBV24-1,TGTGCCACCAGTGAAGGCGGCTCTGCTGGCTACACCTTC,CATSEGGSAGYTF
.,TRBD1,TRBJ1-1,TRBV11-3,TGTGCCAGCAGCCTCCGGTGGGACAGTGAAGCTTTCTTT,CASSLRWDSEAFF
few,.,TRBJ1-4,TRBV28,TGTGCCAGCAGTTTAACGGGGGGCAATGAAAAACTGTTTTTT,CASSLTGGNEKLFF
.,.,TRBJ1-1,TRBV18,TGTGCCAGCTCACTGCGGCATGCGAATAGAAAGAACACTGAAGCTTTCTTT,CASSLRHANRKNTEAFF
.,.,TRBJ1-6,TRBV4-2,TGTGCCAGCAGCCGCCAATCGACAGGATTAATTTATAATTCACCCCTCCACTTT,CASSRQSTGLIYNSPLHF
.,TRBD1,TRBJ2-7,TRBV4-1,TGCGCCAGCAGCCAAGATCTTTGGACAGGGAAGAACTACGAGCAGTACTTC,CASSQDLWTGKNYEQYF
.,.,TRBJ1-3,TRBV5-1,TGCGCCAGCAGCATAGGGGCGGATGGAAACACCATATATTTT,CASSIGADGNTIYF
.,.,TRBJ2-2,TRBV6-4,TGTGCCAGCAGTGACGAGGCCCGCGGCGGGGAGCTGTTTTTT,CASSDEARGGELFF
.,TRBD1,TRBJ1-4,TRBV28,TGTGCCAGCAGGGGGACAGGGTACAATGAAAAACTGTTTTTT,CASRGTGYNEKLFF
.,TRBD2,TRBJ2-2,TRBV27,TGTGCCAGCAGTAGACTAGCGGGGGGACCTAACACCGGGGAGCTGTTTTTT,CASSRLAGGPNTGELFF
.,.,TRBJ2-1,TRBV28,TGTGCCAGCAGTACCACCCGGGACTTATACAATGAGCAGTTCTTC,CASSTTRDLYNEQFF
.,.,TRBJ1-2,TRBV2,TGTGCCAGCAGTCTTGGGCCAAATCTTGGCGGCTACACCTTC,CASSLGPNLGGYTF
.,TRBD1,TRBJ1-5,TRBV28,TGTGCCAGCAGTTACAGGGGGCTTCGGCCCCAGCATTTT,CASSYRGLRPQHF